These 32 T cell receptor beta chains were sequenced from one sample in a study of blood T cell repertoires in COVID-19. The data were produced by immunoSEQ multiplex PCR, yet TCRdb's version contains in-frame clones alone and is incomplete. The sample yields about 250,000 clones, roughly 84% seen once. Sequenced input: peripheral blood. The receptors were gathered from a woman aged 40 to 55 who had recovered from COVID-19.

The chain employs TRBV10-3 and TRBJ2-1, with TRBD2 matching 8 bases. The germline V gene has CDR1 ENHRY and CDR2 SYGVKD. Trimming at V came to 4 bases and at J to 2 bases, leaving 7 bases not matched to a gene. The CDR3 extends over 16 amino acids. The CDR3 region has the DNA TGTGCCATCAGTGCCCACGGGGGGGCCACCTACAATGAGCAGTTCTTC. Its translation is CAISAHGGATYNEQFF.

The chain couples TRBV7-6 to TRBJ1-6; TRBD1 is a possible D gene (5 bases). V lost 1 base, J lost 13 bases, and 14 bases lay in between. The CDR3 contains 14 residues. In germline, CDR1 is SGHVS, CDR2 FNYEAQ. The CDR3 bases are TGTGCCAGCAGCTTAGGGGGGGACGGTAGGCCCCTCCACTTT. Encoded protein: CASSLGGDGRPLHF.

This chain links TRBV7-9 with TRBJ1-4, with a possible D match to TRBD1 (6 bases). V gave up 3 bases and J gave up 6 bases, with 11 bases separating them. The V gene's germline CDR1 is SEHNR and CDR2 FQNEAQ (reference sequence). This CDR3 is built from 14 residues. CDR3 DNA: TGTGCCAGCAGCTTCGGGCAGGGGTATGAAAAACTGTTTTTT. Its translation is CASSFGQGYEKLFF. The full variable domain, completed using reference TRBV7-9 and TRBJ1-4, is DTGVSQNPRHKITKRGQNVTFRCDPISEHNRLYWYRQTLGQGPEFLTYFQNEAQLEKSRLLSDRFSAERPKGSFSTLEIQRTEQGDSAMYLCASSFGQGYEKLFFGSGTQLSVL.

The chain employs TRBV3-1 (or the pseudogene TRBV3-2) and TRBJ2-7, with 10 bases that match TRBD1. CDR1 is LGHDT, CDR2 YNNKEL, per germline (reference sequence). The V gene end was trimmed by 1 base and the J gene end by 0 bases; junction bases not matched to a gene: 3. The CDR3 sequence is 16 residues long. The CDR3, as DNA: TGTGCCAGCAGCCAAGGGGGGGACAGGGGCTCCTACGAGCAGTACTTC. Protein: CASSQGGDRGSYEQYF.

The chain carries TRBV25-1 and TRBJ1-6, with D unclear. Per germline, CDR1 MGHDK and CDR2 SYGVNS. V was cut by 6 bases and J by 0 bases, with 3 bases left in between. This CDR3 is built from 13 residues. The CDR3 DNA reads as TGTGCCAGCAGCGTCTCCTATAATTCACCCCTCCACTTT. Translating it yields CASSVSYNSPLHF.

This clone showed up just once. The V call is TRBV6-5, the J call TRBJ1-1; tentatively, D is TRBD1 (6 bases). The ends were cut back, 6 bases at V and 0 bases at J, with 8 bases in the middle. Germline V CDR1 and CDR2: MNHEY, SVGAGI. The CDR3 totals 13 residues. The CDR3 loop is CASRDSMNTEAFF. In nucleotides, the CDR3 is TGTGCCAGCAGGGACAGTATGAACACTGAAGCTTTCTTT.

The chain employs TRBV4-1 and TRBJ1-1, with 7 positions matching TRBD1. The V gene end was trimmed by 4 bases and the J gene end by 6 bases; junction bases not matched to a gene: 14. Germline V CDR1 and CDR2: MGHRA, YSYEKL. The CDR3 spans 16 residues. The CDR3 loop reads CASSLSLAQGISEAFF. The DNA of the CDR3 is TGCGCCAGCAGCCTCTCCTTAGCACAGGGGATTTCTGAAGCTTTCTTT.

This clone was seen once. The CDR3 is CASSATGGTDTQYF. In nucleotides, the CDR3 is TGTGCCAGCTCAGCAACAGGGGGCACAGATACGCAGTATTTT. The genes are TRBV18 and TRBJ2-3; 7 bases fit TRBD1. Germline V gene sequence: CDR1 KGHSH, CDR2 LQKENI. V lost 5 bases and J lost 1; bases outside the gene matches: 3. The CDR3 is 14 residues long.

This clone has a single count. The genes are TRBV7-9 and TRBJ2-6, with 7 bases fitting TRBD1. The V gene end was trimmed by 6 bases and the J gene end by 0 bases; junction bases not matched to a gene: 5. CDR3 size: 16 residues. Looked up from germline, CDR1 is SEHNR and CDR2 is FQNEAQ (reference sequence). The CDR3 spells CASSHGTDSGANVLTF. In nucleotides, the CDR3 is TGTGCCAGCAGTCATGGGACAGACTCTGGGGCCAACGTCCTGACTTTC.

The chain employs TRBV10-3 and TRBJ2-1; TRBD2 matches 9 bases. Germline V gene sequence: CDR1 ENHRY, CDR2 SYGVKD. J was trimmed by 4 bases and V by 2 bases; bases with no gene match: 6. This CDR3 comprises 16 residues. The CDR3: CAISEGLAGAYNEQFF. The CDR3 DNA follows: TGTGCCATCAGTGAGGGTTTAGCGGGGGCATACAATGAGCAGTTCTTC.

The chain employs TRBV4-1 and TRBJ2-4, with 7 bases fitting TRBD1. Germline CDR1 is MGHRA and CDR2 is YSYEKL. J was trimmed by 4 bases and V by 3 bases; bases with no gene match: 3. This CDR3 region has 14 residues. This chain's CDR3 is CASSQPGQKNIQYF. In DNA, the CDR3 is TGCGCCAGCAGCCAGCCGGGACAGAAAAACATTCAGTACTTC.

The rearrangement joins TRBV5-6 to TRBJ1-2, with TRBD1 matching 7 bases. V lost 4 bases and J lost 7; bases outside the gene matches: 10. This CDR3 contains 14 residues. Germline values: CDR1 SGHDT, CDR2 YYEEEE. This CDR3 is CASSLPTGNSGYTF. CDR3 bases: TGTGCCAGCAGCCTTCCGACAGGGAACAGTGGCTACACCTTC.

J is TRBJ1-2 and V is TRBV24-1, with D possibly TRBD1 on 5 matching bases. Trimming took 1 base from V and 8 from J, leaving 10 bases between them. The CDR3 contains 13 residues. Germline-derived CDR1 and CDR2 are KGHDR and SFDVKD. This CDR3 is CATSDFGGRGYTF. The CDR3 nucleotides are TGTGCCACCAGTGATTTCGGGGGGAGAGGCTACACCTTC.

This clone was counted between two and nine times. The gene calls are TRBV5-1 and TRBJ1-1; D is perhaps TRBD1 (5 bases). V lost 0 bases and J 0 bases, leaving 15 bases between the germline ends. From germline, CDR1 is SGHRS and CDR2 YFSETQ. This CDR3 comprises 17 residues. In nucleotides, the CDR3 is TGCGCCAGCAGCTTGGATCTGGGACTACACATGAACACTGAAGCTTTCTTT. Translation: CASSLDLGLHMNTEAFF. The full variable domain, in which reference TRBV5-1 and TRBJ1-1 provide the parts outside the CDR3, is KAGVTQTPRYLIKTRGQQVTLSCSPISGHRSVSWYQQTPGQGLQFLFEYFSETQRNKGNFPGRFSGRQFSNSRSEMNVSTLELGDSALYLCASSLDLGLHMNTEAFFGQGTRLTVV.

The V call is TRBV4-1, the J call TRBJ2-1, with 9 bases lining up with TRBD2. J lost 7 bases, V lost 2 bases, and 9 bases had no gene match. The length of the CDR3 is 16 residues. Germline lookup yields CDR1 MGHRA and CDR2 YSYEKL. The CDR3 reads CASSQRGGGIWNEQFF. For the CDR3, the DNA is TGCGCCAGCAGCCAACGCGGGGGGGGGATCTGGAATGAGCAGTTCTTC.

The CDR3 DNA follows: TGTGCCAGCAGCTTGGCAGGGGGTCTTACTGAAGCTTTCTTT. It is translated as CASSLAGGLTEAFF. V is TRBV5-6 and J is TRBJ1-1; 7 bases map to TRBD1. The CDR3 sequence is 14 residues long. The V gene's germline CDR1 is SGHDT and CDR2 YYEEEE. The ends lost 0 bases at V and 5 bases at J; junction bases unmatched: 4. The whole variable domain, filled in from reference TRBV5-6 and TRBJ1-1, reads DAGVTQSPTHLIKTRGQQVTLRCSPKSGHDTVSWYQQALGQGPQFIFQYYEEEERQRGNFPDRFSGHQFPNYSSELNVNALLLGDSALYLCASSLAGGLTEAFFGQGTRLTVV.

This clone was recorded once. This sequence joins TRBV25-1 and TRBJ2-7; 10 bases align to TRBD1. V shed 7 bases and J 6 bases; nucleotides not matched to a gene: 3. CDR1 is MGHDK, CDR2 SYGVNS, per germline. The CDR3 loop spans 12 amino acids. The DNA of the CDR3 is TGTGCCAGCATGAGGACAGGGGGCGAGCAGTACTTC. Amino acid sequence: CASMRTGGEQYF.

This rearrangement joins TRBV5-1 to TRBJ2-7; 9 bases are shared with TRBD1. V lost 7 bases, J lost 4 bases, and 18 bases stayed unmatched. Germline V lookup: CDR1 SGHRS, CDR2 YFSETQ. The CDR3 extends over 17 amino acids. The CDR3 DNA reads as TGCGCCAGCTCTAAAGTTCTTCCGGGACAGGGAGGTTACGAGCAGTACTTC. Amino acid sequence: CASSKVLPGQGGYEQYF. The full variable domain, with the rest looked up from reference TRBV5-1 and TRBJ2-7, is KAGVTQTPRYLIKTRGQQVTLSCSPISGHRSVSWYQQTPGQGLQFLFEYFSETQRNKGNFPGRFSGRQFSNSRSEMNVSTLELGDSALYLCASSKVLPGQGGYEQYFGPGTRLTVT.

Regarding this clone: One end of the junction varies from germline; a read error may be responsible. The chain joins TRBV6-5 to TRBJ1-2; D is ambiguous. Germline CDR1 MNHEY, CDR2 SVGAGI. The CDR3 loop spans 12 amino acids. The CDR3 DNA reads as TGTGCCAGCAGTCACTCGGCGGGGGGCTACACCTTC. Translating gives CASSHSAGGYTF.

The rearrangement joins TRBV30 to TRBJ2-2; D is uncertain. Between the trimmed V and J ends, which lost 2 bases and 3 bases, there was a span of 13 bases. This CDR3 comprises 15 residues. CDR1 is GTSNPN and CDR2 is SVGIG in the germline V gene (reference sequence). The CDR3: CAWSPFSADTGELFF. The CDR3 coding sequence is TGTGCCTGGAGTCCTTTTTCCGCGGACACCGGGGAGCTGTTTTTT.

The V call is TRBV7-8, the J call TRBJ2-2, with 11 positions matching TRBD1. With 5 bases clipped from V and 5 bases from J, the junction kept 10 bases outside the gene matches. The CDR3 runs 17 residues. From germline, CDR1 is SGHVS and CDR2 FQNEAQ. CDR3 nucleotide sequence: TGTGCCAGCAGCCCCGCTGGGGGACAGGGGGGAACCGGGGAGCTGTTTTTT. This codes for CASSPAGGQGGTGELFF.

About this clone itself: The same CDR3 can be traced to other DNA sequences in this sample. The CDR3 nucleotides read TGTGCCAGCAGTTCCGGACAGACCTACGAGCAGTACTTC. The encoded protein is CASSSGQTYEQYF. The gene calls are TRBV28 and TRBJ2-7; maybe TRBD1 (6 bases). Germline V gene sequence: CDR1 MDHEN, CDR2 SYDVKM. The CDR3 runs 13 residues. Trimming shortened V by 4 bases and J by 2 bases, and 9 bases separated the two germline ends.

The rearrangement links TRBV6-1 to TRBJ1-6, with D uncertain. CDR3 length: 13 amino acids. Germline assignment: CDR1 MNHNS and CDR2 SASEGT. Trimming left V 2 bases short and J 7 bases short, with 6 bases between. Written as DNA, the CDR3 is TGTGCCAGCAGTGAAACCGCGAATTCACCCCTCCACTTT. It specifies CASSETANSPLHF.

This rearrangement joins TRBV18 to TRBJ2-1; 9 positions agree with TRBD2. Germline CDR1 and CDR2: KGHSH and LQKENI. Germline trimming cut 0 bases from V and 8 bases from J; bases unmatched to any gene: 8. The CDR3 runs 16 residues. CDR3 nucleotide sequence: TGTGCCAGCTCACCACCAGCAGCGGGGGGTAGGGATGAGCAGTTCTTC. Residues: CASSPPAAGGRDEQFF.

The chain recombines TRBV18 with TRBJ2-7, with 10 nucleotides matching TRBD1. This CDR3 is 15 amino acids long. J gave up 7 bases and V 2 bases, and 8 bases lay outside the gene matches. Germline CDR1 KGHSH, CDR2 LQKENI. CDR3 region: CASSPERQGAREQYF. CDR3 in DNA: TGTGCCAGCTCACCAGAGAGACAGGGGGCTAGGGAGCAGTACTTC.

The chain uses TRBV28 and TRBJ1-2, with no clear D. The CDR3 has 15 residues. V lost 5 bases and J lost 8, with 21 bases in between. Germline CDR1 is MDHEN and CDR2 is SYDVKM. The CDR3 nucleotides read TGTGCCAGCAGTACCGCTACAGCCCTATCCGGAGGCTACACCTTC. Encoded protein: CASSTATALSGGYTF.

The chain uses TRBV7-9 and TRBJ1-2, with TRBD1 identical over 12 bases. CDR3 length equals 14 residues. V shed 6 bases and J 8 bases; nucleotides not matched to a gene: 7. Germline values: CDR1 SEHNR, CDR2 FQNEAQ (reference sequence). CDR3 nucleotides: TGTGCCAGCAGTTGGGACAGGGGGCAAGGAGGCTACACCTTC. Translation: CASSWDRGQGGYTF.

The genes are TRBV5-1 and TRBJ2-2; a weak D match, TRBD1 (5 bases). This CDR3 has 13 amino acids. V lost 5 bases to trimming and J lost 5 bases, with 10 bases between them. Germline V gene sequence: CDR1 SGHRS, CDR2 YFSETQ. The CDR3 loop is CASRIGATGELFF. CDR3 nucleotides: TGCGCCAGCAGGATAGGGGCAACCGGGGAGCTGTTTTTT.

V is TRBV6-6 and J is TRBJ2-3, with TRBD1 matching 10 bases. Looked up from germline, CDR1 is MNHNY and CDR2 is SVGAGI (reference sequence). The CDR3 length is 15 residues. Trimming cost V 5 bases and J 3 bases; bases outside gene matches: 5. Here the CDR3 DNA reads TGTGCCAGCAGTGCCGACAGGGGGCATACAGATACGCAGTATTTT. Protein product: CASSADRGHTDTQYF.

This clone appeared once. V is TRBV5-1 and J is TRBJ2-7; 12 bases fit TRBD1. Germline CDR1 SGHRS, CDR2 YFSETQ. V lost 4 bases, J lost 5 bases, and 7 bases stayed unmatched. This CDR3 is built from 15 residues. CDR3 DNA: TGCGCCAGCAGCGGGTCCGGGACAGGGGGCCACGAGCAGTACTTC. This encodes CASSGSGTGGHEQYF. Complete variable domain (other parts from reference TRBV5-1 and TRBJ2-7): KAGVTQTPRYLIKTRGQQVTLSCSPISGHRSVSWYQQTPGQGLQFLFEYFSETQRNKGNFPGRFSGRQFSNSRSEMNVSTLELGDSALYLCASSGSGTGGHEQYFGPGTRLTVT.

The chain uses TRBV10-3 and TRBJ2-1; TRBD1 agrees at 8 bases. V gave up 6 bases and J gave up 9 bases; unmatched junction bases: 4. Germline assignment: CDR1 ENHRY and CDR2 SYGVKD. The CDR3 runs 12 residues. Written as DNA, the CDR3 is TGTGCCATCAGCGCAGGGGGCGGTGAGCAGTTCTTC. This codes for CAISAGGGEQFF.

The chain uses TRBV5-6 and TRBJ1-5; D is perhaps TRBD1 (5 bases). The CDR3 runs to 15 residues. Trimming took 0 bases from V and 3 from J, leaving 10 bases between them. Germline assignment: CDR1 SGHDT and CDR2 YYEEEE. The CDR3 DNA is TGTGCCAGCAGCTTGGCGGGACTGATCAATCAGCCCCAGCATTTT. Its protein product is CASSLAGLINQPQHF. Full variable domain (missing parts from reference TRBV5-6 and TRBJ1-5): DAGVTQSPTHLIKTRGQQVTLRCSPKSGHDTVSWYQQALGQGPQFIFQYYEEEERQRGNFPDRFSGHQFPNYSSELNVNALLLGDSALYLCASSLAGLINQPQHFGDGTRLSIL.